This T cell receptor beta chain comes out of a study of cytomegalovirus exposure and HLA in healthy donors. To note about this clone: Its specificity is unknown.

Findings of the study overall: TCR beta chains numbering 150 to 200 were designated cytomegalovirus-associated.

CDR1 is LGHNA and CDR2 is YSLEER in the germline V gene. The CDR3 length is 16 residues. Trimming took off 2 bases at V and 0 bases at J, with 11 bases between the two ends. PCR was performed using 60 Vbeta and 13 Jbeta primers. The method was immunoSEQ multiplex PCR; TCRdb's version includes in-frame clones alone and lacks a portion of them. The sample spans 100,000 to 150,000 clones; the ten largest clones claim 1.5% to 2%. The J gene is TRBJ1-3, the V gene TRBV4-3; possibly TRBD1 for D (6 bases). The receptor was isolated from a man aged 18 to 29 in good health and CMV-seronegative. Sequencing input: PBMCs. The DNA of the CDR3 is TGCGCCAGCAGCCAAACGATGACAGGCTCTGGAAACACCATATATTTT. Its protein is CASSQTMTGSGNTIYF.